What follows is one T cell receptor (beta chain) and its context. The assay was immunoSEQ multiplex PCR, and TCRdb's table has in-frame clones only and misses some. The sample lists 300,000 or so clones, 90% seen once, with roughly 2.6% in the top ten. From germline, CDR1 is SGHTA and CDR2 FQGNSA. CDR3 length equals 15 residues. V was pared by 5 bases and J by 5 bases, with 18 bases between. The data derive from a study of blood T cell repertoires in COVID-19. Looking at the study overall: Sources were T cells, B-cell-depleted T cells, or PBMCs; the material itself was cDNA or gDNA.

Enrollees, about 18 to 89 years old, lived in about two dozen US areas. Donors were grouped by their self-reported clinical history. The sequencing input was PBMCs or T cells enriched from blood (not recorded which). The sequence came from a man in his sixties who had recovered from COVID-19. The V gene is TRBV7-2, the J gene TRBJ1-2, with D tentatively TRBD1 (6 bases). CDR3 coding DNA: TGTGCCAGCAGCGCAACCGGGACAACATCATATGGCTACACCTTC. Residues: CASSATGTTSYGYTF.